These T cell receptor beta chains were read from a single sample in a study of shared clonotypes between healthy human individuals. Assay: immunoSEQ multiplex PCR; the TCRdb copy retains only in-frame clones and omits some. This table holds about 2.4 million clones, approximately 93% found once. The material sequenced was naive CD4+ T cells from PBMCs. The origin of the receptors is a man aged 18 to 35 in good health. Some clones in this sample may be carry-over from other donors' samples. CDR3s include the opening cysteine and the closing phenylalanine or tryptophan. D genes are given only for firm matches. Expanded clones are given a class, and other clones once, few, many or no size at all.

cdr3_aa: CASSPQTTSRDTQYF
cdr3_nt: TGCGCCAGCAGCCCGCAGACTACGAGCCGGGATACGCAGTATTTT
clone_size: .
v_call: TRBV5-1
d_call: .
j_call: TRBJ2-3

cdr3_aa: CAWSLGRSSGANVLTF
cdr3_nt: TGTGCCTGGAGTCTAGGCAGGAGCTCTGGGGCCAACGTCCTGACTTTC
clone_size: .
v_call: TRBV30
d_call: .
j_call: TRBJ2-6

cdr3_aa: CASSPDWGLGGYTF
cdr3_nt: TGCGCCAGCAGCCCGGATTGGGGTTTGGGAGGCTACACCTTC
clone_size: once
v_call: TRBV5-1
d_call: .
j_call: TRBJ1-2

cdr3_aa: CASSKAGQQETQYF
cdr3_nt: TGTGCCAGCAGTAAAGCGGGACAGCAAGAGACCCAGTACTTC
clone_size: .
v_call: TRBV27
d_call: .
j_call: TRBJ2-5

cdr3_aa: CASSPPGSLGEQYF
cdr3_nt: TGTGCCAGCAGCCCCCCCGGTAGCTTGGGCGAGCAGTACTTC
clone_size: .
v_call: TRBV9
d_call: .
j_call: TRBJ2-7

cdr3_aa: CASSFGRRAPGYTF
cdr3_nt: TGTGCCAGCAGTTTCGGCAGAAGGGCGCCTGGCTACACCTTC
clone_size: .
v_call: TRBV28
d_call: .
j_call: TRBJ1-2

cdr3_aa: CSVSGRTEAFF
cdr3_nt: TGCAGCGTTAGCGGTCGCACTGAAGCTTTCTTT
clone_size: .
v_call: TRBV29-1
d_call: .
j_call: TRBJ1-1

cdr3_aa: CASSLDGAGRQPQHF
cdr3_nt: TGTGCCAGCAGTTTAGACGGGGCAGGGCGACAGCCCCAGCATTTT
clone_size: .
v_call: TRBV28
d_call: .
j_call: TRBJ1-5

cdr3_aa: CASSQGISIYEQYF
cdr3_nt: TGCGCCAGCAGCCAAGGTATCTCCATCTACGAGCAGTACTTC
clone_size: once
v_call: TRBV4-1
d_call: .
j_call: TRBJ2-7

cdr3_aa: CASSPTGTSLYEQYF
cdr3_nt: TGTGCCAGCTCACCCACCGGGACCTCCCTCTACGAGCAGTACTTC
clone_size: .
v_call: TRBV18
d_call: .
j_call: TRBJ2-7

cdr3_aa: CASSLSGQGVEQYF
cdr3_nt: TGTGCCAGCTCACTTTCGGGACAGGGGGTCGAGCAGTACTTC
clone_size: .
v_call: TRBV18
d_call: TRBD1
j_call: TRBJ2-7

cdr3_aa: CASSQVLLAMTGELFF
cdr3_nt: TGTGCCAGCAGCCAAGTTCTTCTCGCTATGACCGGGGAGCTGTTTTTT
clone_size: .
v_call: TRBV4-2
d_call: .
j_call: TRBJ2-2

cdr3_aa: CASSLWGGELFF
cdr3_nt: TGTGCCAGCAGCCTGTGGGGAGGGGAGCTGTTTTTT
clone_size: .
v_call: TRBV27
d_call: .
j_call: TRBJ2-2

cdr3_aa: CSVESLHGYTF
cdr3_nt: TGCAGCGTTGAAAGTTTACATGGCTACACCTTC
clone_size: .
v_call: TRBV29-1
d_call: .
j_call: TRBJ1-2

cdr3_aa: CASSLLAGNTGELFF
cdr3_nt: TGTGCCAGCAGCTTATTAGCGGGCAACACCGGGGAGCTGTTTTTT
clone_size: .
v_call: TRBV13
d_call: TRBD2
j_call: TRBJ2-2

cdr3_aa: CASSLVSSMGEAFF
cdr3_nt: TGCGCCAGCAGCTTGGTCAGCTCGATGGGTGAAGCTTTCTTT
clone_size: .
v_call: TRBV5-1
d_call: .
j_call: TRBJ1-1

cdr3_aa: CASSLGLENTEAFF
cdr3_nt: TGCGCCAGCAGCCTGGGATTGGAGAACACTGAAGCTTTCTTT
clone_size: .
v_call: TRBV4-1
d_call: .
j_call: TRBJ1-1

cdr3_aa: CASSSRHNEQFF
cdr3_nt: TGTGCCAGCAGTTCGCGCCACAATGAGCAGTTCTTC
clone_size: .
v_call: TRBV28
d_call: .
j_call: TRBJ2-1

cdr3_aa: CASHLSGFTEAFF
cdr3_nt: TGTGCCAGCCACCTTAGCGGGTTCACTGAAGCTTTCTTT
clone_size: .
v_call: TRBV7-2
d_call: .
j_call: TRBJ1-1

cdr3_aa: CASSPPVGRTGNYGYTF
cdr3_nt: TGTGCCAGCTCACCACCGGTTGGGAGGACCGGAAACTATGGCTACACCTTC
clone_size: .
v_call: TRBV18
d_call: .
j_call: TRBJ1-2

cdr3_aa: CATSRVRSEQYF
cdr3_nt: TGTGCCACCAGCAGAGTTAGAAGCGAGCAGTACTTC
clone_size: .
v_call: TRBV15
d_call: .
j_call: TRBJ2-7

cdr3_aa: CASSLGGLAGVGTDTQYF
cdr3_nt: TGCGCCAGCAGCTTGGGGGGACTAGCGGGAGTTGGCACAGATACGCAGTATTTT
clone_size: .
v_call: TRBV5-1
d_call: TRBD2
j_call: TRBJ2-3

cdr3_aa: CASSLDGSGRTDTQYF
cdr3_nt: TGTGCCAGCAGCTTAGATGGAAGTGGGAGGACAGATACGCAGTATTTT
clone_size: .
v_call: TRBV11-3
d_call: .
j_call: TRBJ2-3

cdr3_aa: CASSTRGQWGSMAKNIQYF
cdr3_nt: TGTGCCAGCAGCACCCGGGGACAATGGGGGTCCATGGCCAAAAACATTCAGTACTTC
clone_size: .
v_call: TRBV7-2
d_call: .
j_call: TRBJ2-4

cdr3_aa: CASSQVGGRQTQYF
cdr3_nt: TGTGCCAGCAGCCAAGTGGGGGGTCGGCAGACCCAGTACTTC
clone_size: .
v_call: TRBV14
d_call: .
j_call: TRBJ2-5

cdr3_aa: CASSLTGGQGTQHF
cdr3_nt: TGTGCCAGCAGCTTAACGGGGGGCCAGGGGACCCAGCATTTT
clone_size: .
v_call: TRBV7-3
d_call: .
j_call: TRBJ1-5

cdr3_aa: CAWSPGLAGGEQYF
cdr3_nt: TGTGCCTGGAGTCCGGGACTAGCGGGAGGTGAGCAGTACTTC
clone_size: .
v_call: TRBV30
d_call: TRBD2
j_call: TRBJ2-7

cdr3_aa: CASREGTGAYEQYF
cdr3_nt: TGTGCCAGCCGAGAGGGGACAGGGGCCTACGAGCAGTACTTC
clone_size: .
v_call: TRBV6-1
d_call: TRBD1
j_call: TRBJ2-7

cdr3_aa: CASSARQGGTQYF
cdr3_nt: TGTGCCAGCAGCGCGAGACAGGGAGGTACGCAGTATTTT
clone_size: .
v_call: TRBV11-3
d_call: .
j_call: TRBJ2-3

cdr3_aa: CASSYKLNTEAFF
cdr3_nt: TGTGCCAGCAGCTACAAATTGAACACTGAAGCTTTCTTT
clone_size: .
v_call: TRBV6-5
d_call: .
j_call: TRBJ1-1

cdr3_aa: CASSEGQGSDTQYF
cdr3_nt: TGTGCCAGCAGTGAGGGGCAGGGGTCAGATACGCAGTATTTT
clone_size: .
v_call: TRBV6-4
d_call: .
j_call: TRBJ2-3

cdr3_aa: CASSLLGVNTIYF
cdr3_nt: TGTGCCAGCAGTCTATTAGGGGTGAACACCATATATTTT
clone_size: .
v_call: TRBV7-6
d_call: .
j_call: TRBJ1-3

cdr3_aa: CASSLDRTGGTGELFF
cdr3_nt: TGTGCCAGCAGCTTGGATAGGACAGGGGGAACCGGGGAGCTGTTTTTT
clone_size: .
v_call: TRBV5-4
d_call: TRBD1
j_call: TRBJ2-2

cdr3_aa: CASTGSQGKCSSTDTQYF
cdr3_nt: TGCGCCAGCACGGGATCCCAGGGTAAGTGTTCTAGCACAGATACGCAGTATTTT
clone_size: .
v_call: TRBV10-1
d_call: .
j_call: TRBJ2-3